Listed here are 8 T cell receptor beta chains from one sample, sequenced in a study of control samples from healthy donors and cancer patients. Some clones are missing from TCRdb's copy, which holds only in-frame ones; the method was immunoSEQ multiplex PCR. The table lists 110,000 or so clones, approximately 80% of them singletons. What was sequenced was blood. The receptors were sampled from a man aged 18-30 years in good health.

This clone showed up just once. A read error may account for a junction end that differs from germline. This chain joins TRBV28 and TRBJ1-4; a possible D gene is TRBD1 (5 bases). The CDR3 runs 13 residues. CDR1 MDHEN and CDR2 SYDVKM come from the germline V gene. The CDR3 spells CASSLRGGRVPSF. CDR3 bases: TGTGCCAGCAGTTTAAGGGGAGGGCGGGTTCCTTCTTTT.

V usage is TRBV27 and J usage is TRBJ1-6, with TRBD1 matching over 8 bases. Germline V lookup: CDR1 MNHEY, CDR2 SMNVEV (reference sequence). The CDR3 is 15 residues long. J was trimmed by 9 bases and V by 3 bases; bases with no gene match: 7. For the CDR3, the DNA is TGTGCCAGCAGTTTGGCAGGGGGCGGGGGTTCACCCCTCCACTTT. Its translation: CASSLAGGGGSPLHF.

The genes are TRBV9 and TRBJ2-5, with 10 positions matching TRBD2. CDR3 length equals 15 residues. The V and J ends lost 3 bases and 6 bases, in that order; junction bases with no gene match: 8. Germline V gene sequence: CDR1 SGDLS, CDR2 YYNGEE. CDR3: CASSDSVAGGQTQYF. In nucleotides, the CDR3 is TGTGCCAGCAGCGATTCAGTAGCGGGGGGCCAGACCCAGTACTTC. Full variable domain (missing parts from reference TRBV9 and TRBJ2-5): DSGVTQTPKHLITATGQRVTLRCSPRSGDLSVYWYQQSLDQGLQFLIQYYNGEERAKGNILERFSAQQFPDLHSELNLSSLELGDSALYFCASSDSVAGGQTQYFGPGTRLLVL.

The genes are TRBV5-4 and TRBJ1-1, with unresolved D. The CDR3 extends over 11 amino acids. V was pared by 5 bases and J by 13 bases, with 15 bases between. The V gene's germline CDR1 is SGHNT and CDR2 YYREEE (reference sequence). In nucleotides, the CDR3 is TGTGCCAGCAGGTCCGTAGGCCAAGTTTTCTTT. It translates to CASRSVGQVFF.

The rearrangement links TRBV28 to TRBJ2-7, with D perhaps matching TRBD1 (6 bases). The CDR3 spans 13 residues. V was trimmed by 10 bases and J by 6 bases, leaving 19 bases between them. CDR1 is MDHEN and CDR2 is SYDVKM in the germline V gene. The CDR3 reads CATNLQGPSEQYF. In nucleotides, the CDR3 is TGTGCCACCAATCTACAGGGTCCCTCCGAGCAGTACTTC.

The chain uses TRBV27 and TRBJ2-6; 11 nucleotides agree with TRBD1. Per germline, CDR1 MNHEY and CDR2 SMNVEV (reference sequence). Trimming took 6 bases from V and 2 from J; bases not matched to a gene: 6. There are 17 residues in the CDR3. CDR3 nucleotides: TGTGCCAGCAGACAACCGGGACAGGGGGCTGGGGCCAACGTCCTGACTTTC. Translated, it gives CASRQPGQGAGANVLTF.

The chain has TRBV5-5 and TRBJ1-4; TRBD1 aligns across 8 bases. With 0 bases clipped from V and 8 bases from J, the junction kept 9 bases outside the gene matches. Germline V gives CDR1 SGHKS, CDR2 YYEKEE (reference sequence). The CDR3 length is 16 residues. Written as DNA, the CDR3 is TGTGCCAGCAGCTTGGCCTGGGGACAGGTTGGGGAAAAACTGTTTTTT. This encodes CASSLAWGQVGEKLFF.

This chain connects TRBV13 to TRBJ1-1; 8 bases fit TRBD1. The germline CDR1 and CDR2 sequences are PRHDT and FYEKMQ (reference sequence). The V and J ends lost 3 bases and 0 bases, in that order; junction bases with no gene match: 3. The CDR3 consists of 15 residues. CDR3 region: CASSLDRVMNTEAFF. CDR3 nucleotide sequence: TGTGCCAGCAGCTTGGACAGGGTCATGAACACTGAAGCTTTCTTT. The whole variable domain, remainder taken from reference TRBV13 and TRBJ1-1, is AAGVIQSPRHLIKEKRETATLKCYPIPRHDTVYWYQQGPGQDPQFLISFYEKMQSDKGSIPDRFSAQQFSDYHSELNMSSLELGDSALYFCASSLDRVMNTEAFFGQGTRLTVV.